This T cell receptor (beta chain) was recovered during a study of PD-L1 blockade in urothelial cancer. In the study overall: Atezolizumab 1,200 mg was given intravenously every 3 weeks, starting 2014. The median T cell count in blood samples was 140,000 to 150,000.

Time point denoted: peripheral blood 6 weeks after treatment start. The assay was immunoSEQ multiplex PCR, and TCRdb's table has in-frame clones only and misses some. Of tens of thousands of clones listed, around 91% are singletons. The CDR3 sequence is 15 residues long. CDR1 is LNHDA and CDR2 is SQIVND in the germline V gene (reference sequence). The germline V and J ends were trimmed by 3 bases and 7 bases, with 16 bases remaining between them. This clonotype originated in a woman in her sixties or seventies with urothelial cancer. Specimen: PBMCs, collected around atezolizumab (anti-PD-L1) treatment. The chain combines TRBV19 with TRBJ1-5; possible D gene TRBD1, 5 bases. This CDR3 is CASSIGGTARQPQHF. The CDR3 coding sequence is TGTGCCAGTAGTATTGGCGGGACGGCCCGCCAGCCCCAGCATTTT.